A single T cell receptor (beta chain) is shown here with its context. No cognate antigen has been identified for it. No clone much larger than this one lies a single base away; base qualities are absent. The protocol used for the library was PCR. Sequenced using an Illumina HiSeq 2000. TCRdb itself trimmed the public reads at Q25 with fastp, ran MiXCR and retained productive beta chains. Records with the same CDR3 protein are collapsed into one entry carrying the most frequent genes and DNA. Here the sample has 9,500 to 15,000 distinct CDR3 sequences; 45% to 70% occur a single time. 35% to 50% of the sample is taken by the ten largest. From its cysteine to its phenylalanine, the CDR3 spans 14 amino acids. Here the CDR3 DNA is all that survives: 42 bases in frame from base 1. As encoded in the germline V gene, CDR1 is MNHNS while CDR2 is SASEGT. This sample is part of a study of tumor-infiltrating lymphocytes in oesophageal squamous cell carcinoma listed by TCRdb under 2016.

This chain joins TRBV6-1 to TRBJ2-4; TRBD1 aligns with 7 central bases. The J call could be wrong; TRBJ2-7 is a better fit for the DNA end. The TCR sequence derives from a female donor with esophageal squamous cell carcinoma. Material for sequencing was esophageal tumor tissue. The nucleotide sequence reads TGTGCCAGCAGGTACAGACAGGGCTCCTACGAGCAGTACTTC. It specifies CASRYRQGSYEQYF.